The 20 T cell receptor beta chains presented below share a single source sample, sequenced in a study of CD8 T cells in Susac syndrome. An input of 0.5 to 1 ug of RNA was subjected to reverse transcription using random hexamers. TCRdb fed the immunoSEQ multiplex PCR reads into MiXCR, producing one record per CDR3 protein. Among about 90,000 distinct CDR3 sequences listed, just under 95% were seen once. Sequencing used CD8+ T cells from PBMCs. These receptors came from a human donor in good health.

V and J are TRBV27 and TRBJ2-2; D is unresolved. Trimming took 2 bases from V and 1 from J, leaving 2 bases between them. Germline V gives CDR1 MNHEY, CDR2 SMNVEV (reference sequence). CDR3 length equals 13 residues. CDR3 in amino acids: CASSLVNTGELFF. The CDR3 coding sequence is TGTGCCAGCAGTTTAGTGAACACCGGGGAGCTGTTTTTT.

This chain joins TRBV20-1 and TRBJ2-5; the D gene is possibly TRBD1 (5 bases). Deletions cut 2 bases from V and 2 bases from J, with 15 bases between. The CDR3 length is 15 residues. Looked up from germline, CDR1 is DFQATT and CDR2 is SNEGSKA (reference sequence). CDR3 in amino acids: CSARTTGAGQETQYF. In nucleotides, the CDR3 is TGCAGTGCTAGAACGACTGGGGCAGGTCAAGAGACCCAGTACTTC.

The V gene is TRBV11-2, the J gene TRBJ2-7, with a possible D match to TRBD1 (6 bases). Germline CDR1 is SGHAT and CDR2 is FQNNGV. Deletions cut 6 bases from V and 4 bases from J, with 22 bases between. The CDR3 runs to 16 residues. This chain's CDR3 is CASSFLHGTTVYEQYF. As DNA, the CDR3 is TGTGCCAGCAGTTTCCTCCACGGGACAACTGTATACGAGCAGTACTTC.

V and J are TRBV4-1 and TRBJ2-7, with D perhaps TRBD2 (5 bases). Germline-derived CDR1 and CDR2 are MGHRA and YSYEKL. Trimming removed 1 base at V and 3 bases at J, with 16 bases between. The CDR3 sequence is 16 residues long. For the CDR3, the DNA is TGCGCCAGCAGCCAAGGGGTAGCGCTACCCTACTACGAGCAGTACTTC. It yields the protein CASSQGVALPYYEQYF.

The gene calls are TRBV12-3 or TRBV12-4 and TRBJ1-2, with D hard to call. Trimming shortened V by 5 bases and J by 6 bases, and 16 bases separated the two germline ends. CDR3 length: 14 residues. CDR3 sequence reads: CASSQGSLFDGYTF. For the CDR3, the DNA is TGTGCCAGCAGTCAAGGTTCGTTATTTGATGGCTACACCTTC.

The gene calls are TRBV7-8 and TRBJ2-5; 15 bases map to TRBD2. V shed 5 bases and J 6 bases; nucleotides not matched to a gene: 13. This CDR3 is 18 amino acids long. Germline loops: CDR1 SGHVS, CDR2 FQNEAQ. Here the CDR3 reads CASSPGTSGGLGEQTQYF. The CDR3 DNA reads TGTGCCAGCAGCCCCGGGACTAGCGGGGGGCTCGGCGAGCAGACCCAGTACTTC.

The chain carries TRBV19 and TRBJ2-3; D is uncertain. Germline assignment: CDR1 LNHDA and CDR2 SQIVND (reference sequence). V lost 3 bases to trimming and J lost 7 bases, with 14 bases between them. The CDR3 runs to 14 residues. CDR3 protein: CASSMVDGSNTQYF. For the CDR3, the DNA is TGTGCCAGTAGTATGGTGGACGGCAGTAATACGCAGTATTTT.

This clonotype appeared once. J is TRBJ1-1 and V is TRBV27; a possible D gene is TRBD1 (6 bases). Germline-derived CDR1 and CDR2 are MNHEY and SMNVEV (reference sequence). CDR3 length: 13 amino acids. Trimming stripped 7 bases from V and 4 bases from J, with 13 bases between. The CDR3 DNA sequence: TGTGCCAGCACCCCTTTAGGGGGCACTGAAGCTTTCTTT. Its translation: CASTPLGGTEAFF.

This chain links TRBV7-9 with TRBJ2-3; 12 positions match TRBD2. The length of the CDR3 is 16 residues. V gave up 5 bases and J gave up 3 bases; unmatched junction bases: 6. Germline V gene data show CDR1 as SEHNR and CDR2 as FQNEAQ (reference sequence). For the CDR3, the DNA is TGTGCCAGCAGCATACTAGCGGGGGGCGCGACAGATACGCAGTATTTT. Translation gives CASSILAGGATDTQYF.

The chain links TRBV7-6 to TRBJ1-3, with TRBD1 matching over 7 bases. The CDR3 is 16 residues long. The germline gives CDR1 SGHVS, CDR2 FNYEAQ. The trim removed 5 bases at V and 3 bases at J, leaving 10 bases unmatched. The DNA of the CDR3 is TGTGCCAGCAGCCCCCAGACAGGGACTTTTGGAAACACCATATATTTT. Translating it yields CASSPQTGTFGNTIYF.

CDR3 protein: CSASGGPVKTQYF. In DNA, the CDR3 is TGCAGTGCTAGCGGGGGCCCTGTGAAGACCCAGTACTTC. The chain combines TRBV20-1 with TRBJ2-5, with D tentatively TRBD1 or TRBD2 (6 bases each). Deletions cut 3 bases from V and 6 bases from J, with 14 bases between. Germline V CDR1 and CDR2: DFQATT, SNEGSKA (reference sequence). CDR3 length: 13 residues.

The CDR3 DNA follows: TGTGCCTGGAGTGCCGGGGCCGGGGCCTCCAATCAGCCCCAGCATTTT. Protein sequence: CAWSAGAGASNQPQHF. The genes are TRBV30 and TRBJ1-5, with a possible D match to TRBD1 (5 bases). Trimming took off 1 base at V and 3 bases at J, with 16 bases between the two ends. Germline CDR1 GTSNPN, CDR2 SVGIG (reference sequence). This CDR3 is 16 amino acids long.

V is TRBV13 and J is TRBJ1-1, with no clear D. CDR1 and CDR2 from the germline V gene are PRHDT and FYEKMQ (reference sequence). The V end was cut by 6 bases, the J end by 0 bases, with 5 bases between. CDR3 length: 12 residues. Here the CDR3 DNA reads TGTGCCAGCAGACAGCTGAACACTGAAGCTTTCTTT. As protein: CASRQLNTEAFF. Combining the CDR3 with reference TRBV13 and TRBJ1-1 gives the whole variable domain AAGVIQSPRHLIKEKRETATLKCYPIPRHDTVYWYQQGPGQDPQFLISFYEKMQSDKGSIPDRFSAQQFSDYHSELNMSSLELGDSALYFCASRQLNTEAFFGQGTRLTVV.

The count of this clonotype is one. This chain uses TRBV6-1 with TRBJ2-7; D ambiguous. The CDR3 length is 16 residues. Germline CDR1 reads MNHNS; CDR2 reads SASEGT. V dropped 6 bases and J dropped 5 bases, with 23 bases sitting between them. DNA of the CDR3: TGTGCCAGCAGCCCGGACCCACCAGAGTTGCTCGACGAGCAGTACTTC. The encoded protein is CASSPDPPELLDEQYF.

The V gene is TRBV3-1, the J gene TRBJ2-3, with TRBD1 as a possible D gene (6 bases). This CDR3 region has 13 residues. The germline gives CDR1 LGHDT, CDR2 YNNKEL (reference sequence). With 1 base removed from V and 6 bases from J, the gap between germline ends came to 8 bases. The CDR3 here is CASSQGTADTQYF. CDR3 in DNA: TGTGCCAGCAGCCAAGGGACAGCCGATACGCAGTATTTT.

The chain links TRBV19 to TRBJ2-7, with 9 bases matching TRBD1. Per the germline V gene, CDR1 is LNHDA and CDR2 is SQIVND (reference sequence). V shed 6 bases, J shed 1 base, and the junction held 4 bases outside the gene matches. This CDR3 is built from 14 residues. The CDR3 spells CASSDRGSSYEQYF. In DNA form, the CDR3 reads TGTGCCAGTAGCGACAGGGGGTCTTCCTACGAGCAGTACTTC.

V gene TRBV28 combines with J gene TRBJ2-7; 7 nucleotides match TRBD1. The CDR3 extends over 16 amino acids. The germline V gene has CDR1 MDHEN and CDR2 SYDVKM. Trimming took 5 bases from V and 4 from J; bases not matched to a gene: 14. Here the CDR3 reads CASSQTLITGDYEQYF. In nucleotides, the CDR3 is TGTGCCAGCAGTCAAACCCTTATCACAGGGGATTACGAGCAGTACTTC. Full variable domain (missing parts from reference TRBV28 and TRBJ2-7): DVKVTQSSRYLVKRTGEKVFLECVQDMDHENMFWYRQDPGLGLRLIYFSYDVKMKEKGDIPEGYSVSREKKERFSLILESASTNQTSMYLCASSQTLITGDYEQYFGPGTRLTVT.

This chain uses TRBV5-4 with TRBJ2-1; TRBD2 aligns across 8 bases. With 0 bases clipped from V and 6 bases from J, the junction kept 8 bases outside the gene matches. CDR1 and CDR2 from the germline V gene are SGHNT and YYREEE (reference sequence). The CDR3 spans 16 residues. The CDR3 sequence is CASSLVGGGLPNEQFF. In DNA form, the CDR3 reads TGTGCCAGCAGCTTGGTCGGCGGGGGGCTCCCCAATGAGCAGTTCTTC.

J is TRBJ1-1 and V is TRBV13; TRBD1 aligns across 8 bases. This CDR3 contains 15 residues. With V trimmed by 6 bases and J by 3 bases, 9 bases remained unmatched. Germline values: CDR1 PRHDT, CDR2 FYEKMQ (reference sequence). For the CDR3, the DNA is TGTGCCAGCAGTAAGGCAGGGGGCTGGGACACTGAAGCTTTCTTT. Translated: CASSKAGGWDTEAFF.

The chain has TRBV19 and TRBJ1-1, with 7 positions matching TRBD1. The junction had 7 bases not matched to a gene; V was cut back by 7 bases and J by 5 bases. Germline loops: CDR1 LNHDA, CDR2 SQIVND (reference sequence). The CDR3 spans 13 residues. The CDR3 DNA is TGTGCCAGTAAAAAGGGGGCGAGGACTGAAGCTTTCTTT. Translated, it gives CASKKGARTEAFF.